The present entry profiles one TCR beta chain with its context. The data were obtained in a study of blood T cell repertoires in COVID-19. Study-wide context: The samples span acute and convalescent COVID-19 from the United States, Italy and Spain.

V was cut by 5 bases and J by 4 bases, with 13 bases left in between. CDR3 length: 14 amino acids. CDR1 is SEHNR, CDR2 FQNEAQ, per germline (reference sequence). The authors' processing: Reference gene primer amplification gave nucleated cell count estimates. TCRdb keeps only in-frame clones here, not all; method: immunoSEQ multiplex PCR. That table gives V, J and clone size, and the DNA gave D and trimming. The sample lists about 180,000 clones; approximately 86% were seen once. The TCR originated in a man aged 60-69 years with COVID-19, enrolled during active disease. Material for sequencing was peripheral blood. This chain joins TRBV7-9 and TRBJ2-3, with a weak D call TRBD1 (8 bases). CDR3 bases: TGTGCCAGCAGCCTCACAGGGGGGGCAGATACGCAGTATTTT. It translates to CASSLTGGADTQYF.